The 21 T cell receptor beta chains reported below all come from one sample, sequenced in a study of radiotherapy plus CTLA-4 blockade in lung cancer (dated by TCRdb to 2017 to 2018). The library was prepared using the immunoSEQ multiplex PCR assay. TCRdb's version of the immuneACCESS table is confined to in-frame rearrangements and falls short of the full clone set. An unresolved V gene accounts for under half of the shortfall where checked; the remainder is of unknown origin. Within this sample are fewer than 55,000 clones, with approximately 81% of them counted one time only. Of the sample, 28% is held by the ten largest clones. Sequencing used peripheral blood, obtained from a patient treated with radiotherapy plus ipilimumab. These receptors were collected from a human donor with non-small cell lung cancer whose response to radiotherapy plus ipilimumab could not be evaluated.

The chain is built from TRBV5-5 and TRBJ2-7, with D maybe TRBD1 (5 bases). V was clipped by 0 bases and J by 6 bases, with 10 bases between them. The V gene's germline CDR1 is SGHKS and CDR2 YYEKEE (reference sequence). This CDR3 has 13 residues. The CDR3 sequence: CASSLAGMGEQYF. CDR3 bases: TGTGCCAGCAGCTTGGCAGGGATGGGCGAGCAGTACTTC.

The genes are TRBV5-6 and TRBJ2-7; D might be TRBD2 (5 bases). V dropped 6 bases and J dropped 0 bases, with 13 bases sitting between them. This CDR3 region has 14 residues. Germline CDR1 SGHDT, CDR2 YYEEEE. DNA of the CDR3: TGTGCCAGCACCACAGTTGGGAGCTCCTACGAGCAGTACTTC. Its translation: CASTTVGSSYEQYF.

The chain carries TRBV7-2 and TRBJ2-5, with 10 bases matching TRBD1. Germline-derived CDR1 and CDR2 are SGHTA and FQGNSA. V gave up 3 bases and J gave up 7 bases; unmatched junction bases: 8. The length of the CDR3 is 15 residues. The DNA for the CDR3 is TGTGCCAGCAGCTTGGAGACAGGGGGCGGGGCGACCCAGTACTTC. Encoded protein: CASSLETGGGATQYF.

Here the CDR3 DNA reads TGTGCCAGCAGATCGACACTGAACACCGGGGAGCTGTTTTTT. Amino acid sequence: CASRSTLNTGELFF. The rearrangement joins TRBV6-1 to TRBJ2-2; D is unresolved. The CDR3 totals 14 residues. Germline V gene sequence: CDR1 MNHNS, CDR2 SASEGT. V dropped 6 bases and J dropped 1 base, with 9 bases sitting between them.

The chain uses TRBV15 and TRBJ2-3; 9 bases line up with TRBD2. The CDR3 spans 16 residues. The V segment lost 2 bases and the J segment 2 bases; nucleotides outside the gene matches: 5. The germline gives CDR1 LNHNV, CDR2 YYDKDF (reference sequence). This CDR3 is CATSRSIAGATDTQYF. In nucleotides, the CDR3 is TGTGCCACCAGCAGAAGCATAGCGGGAGCCACAGATACGCAGTATTTT.

The J gene is TRBJ1-2, the V gene TRBV27; 9 nucleotides line up with TRBD1. In germline, CDR1 is MNHEY, CDR2 SMNVEV (reference sequence). Trimming removed 5 bases from V and 6 bases from J; junction bases left unmatched: 10. The CDR3 loop spans 15 amino acids. CDR3 region: CASSNLGQGKNGYTF. Written as DNA, the CDR3 is TGTGCCAGCAGTAACTTGGGACAGGGTAAAAATGGCTACACCTTC.

V and J are TRBV19 and TRBJ2-5, with D perhaps matching TRBD1 (7 bases). V was shortened by 1 base and J by 5 bases, with 17 bases between the two germline ends. The CDR3 totals 16 residues. Germline CDR1 and CDR2: LNHDA and SQIVND (reference sequence). The CDR3 reads CASSIGARGEGETQYF. For the CDR3, the DNA is TGTGCCAGTAGTATAGGAGCCAGGGGGGAAGGGGAGACCCAGTACTTC.

The gene calls are TRBV19 and TRBJ2-2; 7 positions match TRBD1. Germline V lookup: CDR1 LNHDA, CDR2 SQIVND (reference sequence). The CDR3 is made up of 15 amino acids. The V and J ends lost 5 bases and 6 bases, in that order; junction bases with no gene match: 9. The CDR3 sequence: CASSSTGEEAGELFF. The DNA of the CDR3 is TGTGCCAGTAGTTCTACAGGGGAAGAGGCCGGGGAGCTGTTTTTT.

As regards this clone: Other DNA sequences from this sample encode an identical CDR3 as well. V and J are TRBV5-1 and TRBJ2-5; no firm D call. V was clipped by 5 bases and J by 1 base, with 6 bases between them. In germline, CDR1 is SGHRS, CDR2 YFSETQ. The length of the CDR3 is 12 residues. CDR3 protein: CASSLVQETQYF. The CDR3 DNA sequence: TGCGCCAGCAGTTTAGTCCAAGAGACCCAGTACTTC.

The rearrangement uses TRBV11-3 and TRBJ1-1; D is perhaps TRBD1 (5 bases). From germline, CDR1 is SGHNT and CDR2 YENEEA. The CDR3 runs 16 residues. V shed 0 bases and J shed 4 bases, with 15 bases lying between them. In nucleotides, the CDR3 is TGTGCCAGCAGCTTAGACGGCAGGGAAGGTAGCACTGAAGCTTTCTTT. Its translation: CASSLDGREGSTEAFF.

The sample holds a few counts of this clone. The chain employs TRBV20-1 and TRBJ2-4; D remains ambiguous. V lost 3 bases to trimming and J lost 6 bases, with 6 bases between them. The CDR3 runs to 11 residues. Looked up from germline, CDR1 is DFQATT and CDR2 is SNEGSKA (reference sequence). CDR3 sequence reads: CSASPGNIQYF. The CDR3 DNA is TGCAGTGCTAGTCCCGGAAACATTCAGTACTTC.

The chain has TRBV6-1 and TRBJ1-2; 7 bases match TRBD1. Germline lookup yields CDR1 MNHNS and CDR2 SASEGT. J gave up 5 bases and V 5 bases, and 11 bases lay outside the gene matches. The CDR3 totals 15 residues. The CDR3 DNA reads TGTGCCAGCAGTATTCGGGGGACAGACTATTATGGCTACACCTTC. Its translation is CASSIRGTDYYGYTF.

This chain links TRBV11-1 with TRBJ2-1, with 9 bases matching TRBD1. The V segment lost 4 bases and the J segment 5 bases; nucleotides outside the gene matches: 6. Germline CDR1 and CDR2: SGHAT and FQDESV (reference sequence). The CDR3 contains 15 residues. The CDR3 region is CASSSRGQGHNEQFF. CDR3 nucleotide sequence: TGTGCCAGCAGCTCACGGGGACAGGGACACAATGAGCAGTTCTTC.

CDR3 in DNA: TGTGCCAGCAGTGAAGCACCCGCAGGTGGCTATGGCTACACCTTC. Protein: CASSEAPAGGYGYTF. This chain links TRBV6-1 with TRBJ1-2; D ambiguous. This CDR3 has 15 residues. The ends were cut back, 0 bases at V and 4 bases at J, with 12 bases in the middle. Germline V lookup: CDR1 MNHNS, CDR2 SASEGT.

The rearrangement joins TRBV5-4 to TRBJ2-1; the match to TRBD1 covers 10 bases. After removal of 2 bases from V and 7 bases from J, the junction contained 6 bases not matched to a gene. Per germline, CDR1 SGHNT and CDR2 YYREEE (reference sequence). The CDR3 totals 15 residues. The CDR3 protein is CASSLPGQGRNEQFF. Here the CDR3 DNA reads TGTGCCAGCAGCTTACCGGGACAGGGGCGGAATGAGCAGTTCTTC. Full variable domain (missing parts from reference TRBV5-4 and TRBJ2-1): ETGVTQSPTHLIKTRGQQVTLRCSSQSGHNTVSWYQQALGQGPQFIFQYYREEENGRGNFPPRFSGLQFPNYSSELNVNALELDDSALYLCASSLPGQGRNEQFFGPGTRLTVL.

The chain joins TRBV18 to TRBJ2-3; D possibly corresponds to TRBD1 (6 bases). Trimming shortened V by 3 bases and J by 1 base, and 11 bases separated the two germline ends. Per the germline V gene, CDR1 is KGHSH and CDR2 is LQKENI. This CDR3 region has 15 residues. CDR3: CASSPRDTRTDTQYF. CDR3 bases: TGTGCCAGCTCACCCCGGGACACTCGCACAGATACGCAGTATTTT.

The gene calls are TRBV6-6 and TRBJ2-5, with D possibly being TRBD1 (5 bases). The CDR3 totals 11 residues. Germline loops: CDR1 MNHNY, CDR2 SVGAGI (reference sequence). V was cut by 6 bases and J by 12 bases, with 14 bases left in between. The CDR3 DNA is TGTGCCAGCAGAAAGCGAGAAGGGGAGTACTTC. Protein product: CASRKREGEYF.

The V gene is TRBV5-4, the J gene TRBJ1-4; the D gene is possibly TRBD1 (6 bases). Trimming pared 0 bases from V and 8 bases from J, leaving 8 bases between. Germline values: CDR1 SGHNT, CDR2 YYREEE (reference sequence). This CDR3 spans 13 amino acids. The CDR3 protein is CASSLERGEKLFF. CDR3 nucleotides: TGTGCCAGCAGCTTGGAAAGGGGGGAAAAACTGTTTTTT.

The chain employs TRBV7-9 and TRBJ1-3, with 11 positions matching TRBD1. Germline V gene lookup returns CDR1 SEHNR and CDR2 FQNEAQ (reference sequence). V shed 5 bases, J shed 4 bases, and the junction held 4 bases outside the gene matches. The CDR3 contains 15 residues. CDR3 DNA sequence: TGTGCCAGCAGCCGGACAGGGGGCGAAGGAAACACCATATATTTT. Translated, it gives CASSRTGGEGNTIYF. The full variable domain, rest sourced from reference TRBV7-9 and TRBJ1-3, is DTGVSQNPRHKITKRGQNVTFRCDPISEHNRLYWYRQTLGQGPEFLTYFQNEAQLEKSRLLSDRFSAERPKGSFSTLEIQRTEQGDSAMYLCASSRTGGEGNTIYFGEGSWLTVV.

The chain recombines TRBV27 with TRBJ2-1, with 9 bases aligning to TRBD2. The CDR3 length is 14 residues. The J segment lost 2 bases and the V segment lost 4 bases, leaving 0 bases of the junction unmatched. From germline, CDR1 is MNHEY and CDR2 SMNVEV (reference sequence). The CDR3 sequence: CASSSSGTYNEQFF. The CDR3 coding sequence is TGTGCCAGCAGTTCTAGCGGGACCTACAATGAGCAGTTCTTC.

This chain links TRBV7-9 with TRBJ1-4; D not certain. The CDR3 spans 12 residues. The V end was cut by 4 bases, the J end by 4 bases, with 4 bases between. Germline-derived CDR1 and CDR2 are SEHNR and FQNEAQ (reference sequence). CDR3 bases: TGTGCCAGCAGCTCCGGTAATGAAAAACTGTTTTTT. This translates into CASSSGNEKLFF.